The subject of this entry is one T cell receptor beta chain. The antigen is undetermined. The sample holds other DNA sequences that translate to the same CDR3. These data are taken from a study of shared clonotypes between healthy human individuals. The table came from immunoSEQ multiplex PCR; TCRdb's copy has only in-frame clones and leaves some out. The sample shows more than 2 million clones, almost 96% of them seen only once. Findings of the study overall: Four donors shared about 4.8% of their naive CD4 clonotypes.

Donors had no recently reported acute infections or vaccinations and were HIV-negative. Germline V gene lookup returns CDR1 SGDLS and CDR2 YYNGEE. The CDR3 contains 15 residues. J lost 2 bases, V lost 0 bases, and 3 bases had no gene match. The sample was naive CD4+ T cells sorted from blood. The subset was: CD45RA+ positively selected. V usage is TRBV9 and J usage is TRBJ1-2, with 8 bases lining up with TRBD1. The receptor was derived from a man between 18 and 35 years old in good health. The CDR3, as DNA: TGTGCCAGCAGCGTAGGACAGGGGACAAACTATGGCTACACCTTC. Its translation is CASSVGQGTNYGYTF.